This paragraph covers one T cell receptor (beta chain) sequence. Antigen unknown. This entry comes from a study of a mutant IDH1 vaccine in newly diagnosed glioma. Some clones are missing from TCRdb's copy, which holds only in-frame ones; the method was immunoSEQ multiplex PCR. Of over 65,000 clones in the sample, roughly 84% are singletons; the top ten hold approximately 12%. This sample's time point: week 35, safety follow-up. Mutant IDH1 20-mer peptide, at 300 ug, made up each vaccine dose, with topical imiquimod. The V and J ends lost 5 bases and 3 bases, in that order; junction bases with no gene match: 6. Germline V gene lookup returns CDR1 SEHNR and CDR2 FQNEAQ (reference sequence). The CDR3 runs 15 residues.

The chain uses TRBV7-9 and TRBJ2-2; 7 positions agree with TRBD1. This receptor was taken from a man younger than 30 with glioma. Sequencing was performed on PBMCs, taken from a glioma patient whose treatment included an IDH1 peptide vaccine. The CDR3 is CASSPDRVYTGELFF. Written as DNA, the CDR3 is TGTGCCAGCAGCCCCGACAGGGTCTACACCGGGGAGCTGTTTTTT.